One and the same sample provided the 18 T cell receptor beta chains below, sequenced in a study of cytomegalovirus exposure and HLA in healthy donors. Researchers ran the PCR with 60 Vbeta and 13 Jbeta primers. Measured with immunoSEQ multiplex PCR; TCRdb has only the in-frame clones, and not every one. The table records roughly 180,000 clones, less than 90% of them present only once. Input material: PBMCs. The receptors were gathered from a girl between 10 and 17 years old in good health and CMV-seropositive.

The rearrangement joins TRBV10-2 to TRBJ1-2; D is unresolved. The CDR3 contains 14 residues. Germline V gene sequence: CDR1 WSHSY, CDR2 SAAADI. Trimming stripped 1 base from V and 0 bases from J, with 6 bases between. CDR3: CASSEFRTNYGYTF. The DNA of the CDR3 is TGCGCCAGCAGTGAGTTCAGAACTAACTATGGCTACACCTTC.

J is TRBJ1-1 and V is TRBV6-1, with 10 nucleotides matching TRBD1. Germline V gene lookup returns CDR1 MNHNS and CDR2 SASEGT. V was clipped by 7 bases and J by 8 bases; unmatched bases: 10. This CDR3 has 14 amino acids. The CDR3 here is CASNLEGTGEEAFF. The CDR3 DNA reads as TGTGCCAGCAATCTGGAGGGGACAGGGGAGGAAGCTTTCTTT.

This clone has only a few counts. This chain links TRBV25-1 with TRBJ2-3; D gene ambiguous. In germline, CDR1 is MGHDK, CDR2 SYGVNS. Trimming pared 5 bases from V and 2 bases from J, leaving 11 bases between. The CDR3 is 14 residues long. CDR3 residues: CASSRLQSTDTQYF. The CDR3 region has the DNA TGTGCCAGCAGTAGGCTACAGTCCACAGATACGCAGTATTTT.

The chain joins TRBV19 to TRBJ2-7; 7 bases match TRBD2. Germline CDR1 reads LNHDA; CDR2 reads SQIVND (reference sequence). V shed 8 bases, J shed 3 bases, and the junction held 7 bases outside the gene matches. The CDR3 length is 13 residues. The CDR3 region is CASAGPGGYEQYF. The CDR3, as DNA: TGTGCCAGTGCCGGACCGGGGGGCTACGAGCAGTACTTC.

The sample holds one count of this clone. Written as DNA, the CDR3 is TGTGCCAGCAGCCCCCGACAGGGGGGTGGCTACACCTTC. Its protein product is CASSPRQGGGYTF. This rearrangement joins TRBV7-9 to TRBJ1-2; 9 bases line up with TRBD1. The CDR3 totals 13 residues. V dropped 5 bases and J dropped 7; count of bases not matched to a gene: 5. The germline V gene encodes CDR1 SEHNR and CDR2 FQNEAQ (reference sequence).

The rearrangement uses TRBV6-5 and TRBJ2-7; D perhaps matches TRBD2 (5 bases). The germline V gene encodes CDR1 MNHEY and CDR2 SVGAGI. Trimming removed 6 bases at V and 0 bases at J, with 12 bases between. The CDR3 runs to 14 residues. CDR3 residues: CASSPGLYSYEQYF. In nucleotides, the CDR3 is TGTGCCAGCAGCCCCGGACTTTACTCCTACGAGCAGTACTTC.

This clone turned up a few times. V is TRBV6-6 and J is TRBJ2-3, with TRBD2 matching over 9 bases. CDR1 is MNHNY and CDR2 is SVGAGI in the germline V gene (reference sequence). The CDR3 sequence is 15 residues long. With V trimmed by 4 bases and J by 2 bases, 4 bases remained unmatched. CDR3 DNA sequence: TGTGCCAGCAGTTCACTAGCGGGCCCCACAGATACGCAGTATTTT. This translates into CASSSLAGPTDTQYF.

The chain links TRBV6-6 to TRBJ2-2; D not certain. The V gene's germline CDR1 is MNHNY and CDR2 SVGAGI (reference sequence). The CDR3 is 13 residues long. Trimming removed 4 bases at V and 4 bases at J, with 7 bases between. CDR3 coding DNA: TGTGCCAGCAGTTTCTCCGGCACCGGGGAGCTGTTTTTT. It encodes CASSFSGTGELFF.

The chain joins TRBV29-1 to TRBJ1-4; D is perhaps TRBD1 (5 bases). Trimming took off 8 bases at V and 0 bases at J, with 13 bases between the two ends. Germline CDR1 is SQVTM and CDR2 is ANQGSEA. The CDR3 extends over 14 amino acids. The CDR3 protein is CSFTGVTTNEKLFF. The CDR3 DNA sequence: TGCAGCTTTACAGGCGTTACAACTAATGAAAAACTGTTTTTT.

The J gene is TRBJ2-7, the V gene TRBV7-2; 7 bases fit TRBD2. Trimming took 5 bases from V and 4 from J; bases not matched to a gene: 8. Germline V gene data show CDR1 as SGHTA and CDR2 as FQGNSA. The CDR3 covers 14 residues. Here the CDR3 DNA reads TGTGCCAGCAGCCCCGCTAGCGGAGATTACGAGCAGTACTTC. Translation gives CASSPASGDYEQYF.

V is TRBV7-9 and J is TRBJ2-7, with 8 positions matching TRBD2. Germline lookup yields CDR1 SEHNR and CDR2 FQNEAQ (reference sequence). The ends lost 3 bases at V and 0 bases at J; junction bases unmatched: 4. This CDR3 contains 15 residues. CDR3 amino acids: CASSFVSGNSYEQYF. Written as DNA, the CDR3 is TGTGCCAGCAGCTTCGTTAGCGGGAACTCCTACGAGCAGTACTTC.

This chain connects TRBV15 to TRBJ2-7; 8 nucleotides agree with TRBD1. Per the germline V gene, CDR1 is LNHNV and CDR2 is YYDKDF (reference sequence). The CDR3 spans 16 residues. The V and J ends lost 2 bases and 4 bases, in that order; junction bases with no gene match: 10. CDR3 DNA: TGTGCCACCAGCAGAAACAGGGGGGTCTCTTTTTACGAGCAGTACTTC. Its protein product is CATSRNRGVSFYEQYF. Using reference TRBV15 and TRBJ2-7 for the parts outside the CDR3, the full variable domain is DAMVIQNPRYQVTQFGKPVTLSCSQTLNHNVMYWYQQKSSQAPKLLFHYYDKDFNNEADTPDNFQSRRPNTSFCFLDIRSPGLGDTAMYLCATSRNRGVSFYEQYFGPGTRLTVT.

The chain links TRBV5-1 to TRBJ2-1, with 12 nucleotides matching TRBD2. This CDR3 region has 17 residues. The germline V gene has CDR1 SGHRS and CDR2 YFSETQ. J lost 6 bases, V lost 4 bases, and 11 bases had no gene match. CDR3 region: CASSRLAGVGFGNEQFF. The CDR3 nucleotides read TGCGCCAGCAGCAGACTAGCGGGAGTGGGTTTTGGCAATGAGCAGTTCTTC. Drawing the rest from reference TRBV5-1 and TRBJ2-1, the complete variable domain is KAGVTQTPRYLIKTRGQQVTLSCSPISGHRSVSWYQQTPGQGLQFLFEYFSETQRNKGNFPGRFSGRQFSNSRSEMNVSTLELGDSALYLCASSRLAGVGFGNEQFFGPGTRLTVL.

V is TRBV11-2 and J is TRBJ2-3; possible D gene TRBD2, 5 bases. The CDR3 loop spans 15 amino acids. Trimming stripped 2 bases from V and 0 bases from J, with 9 bases between. In germline, CDR1 is SGHAT, CDR2 FQNNGV. As DNA, the CDR3 is TGTGCCAGCAGCTTATGGACTCTTAGCACAGATACGCAGTATTTT. This translates into CASSLWTLSTDTQYF.

The chain couples TRBV11-2 to TRBJ2-4, with TRBD1 matching over 9 bases. CDR1 is SGHAT, CDR2 FQNNGV, per germline. V shed 5 bases and J 2 bases; nucleotides not matched to a gene: 10. The CDR3 is 17 residues long. CDR3 nucleotide sequence: TGTGCCAGCAGCCGTCCCGGGACAGGGTACACCAAAAACATTCAGTACTTC. The encoded protein is CASSRPGTGYTKNIQYF.

This clone was observed once. The genes are TRBV25-1 and TRBJ1-2; D is perhaps TRBD1 (5 bases). Germline lookup yields CDR1 MGHDK and CDR2 SYGVNS. Trimming shortened V by 5 bases and J by 5 bases, and 9 bases separated the two germline ends. This CDR3 has 12 amino acids. The CDR3 bases are TGTGCCAGCAGTTTACAGGATTATGGCTACACCTTC. This encodes CASSLQDYGYTF.

This clone was seen once. The chain employs TRBV10-2 and TRBJ1-2; no firm D call. This CDR3 has 15 amino acids. CDR1 and CDR2 from the germline V gene are WSHSY and SAAADI. V was clipped by 0 bases and J by 1 base, with 9 bases between them. The CDR3 is CASSESTQYNYGYTF. CDR3 in DNA: TGCGCCAGCAGTGAGTCGACACAGTATAACTATGGCTACACCTTC.

This chain uses TRBV29-1 with TRBJ2-1; 7 positions agree with TRBD2. The J segment lost 2 bases and the V segment lost 7 bases, leaving 8 bases of the junction unmatched. The germline CDR1 and CDR2 sequences are SQVTM and ANQGSEA. CDR3 length equals 14 residues. In nucleotides, the CDR3 is TGCAGCGCCCCAACTAGCGTCCCCTACAATGAGCAGTTCTTC. Translation gives CSAPTSVPYNEQFF.